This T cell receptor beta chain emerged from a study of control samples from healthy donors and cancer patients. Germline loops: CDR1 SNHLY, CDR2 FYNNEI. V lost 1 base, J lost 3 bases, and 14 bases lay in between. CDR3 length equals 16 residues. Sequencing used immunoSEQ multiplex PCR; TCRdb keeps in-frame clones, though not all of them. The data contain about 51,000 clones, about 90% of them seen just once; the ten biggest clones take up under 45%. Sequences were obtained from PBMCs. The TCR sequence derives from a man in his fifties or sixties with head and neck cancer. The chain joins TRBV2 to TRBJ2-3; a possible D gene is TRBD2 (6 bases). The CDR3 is CASSEVAGTATDTQYF. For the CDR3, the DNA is TGTGCCAGCAGTGAAGTGGCGGGAACTGCTACAGATACGCAGTATTTT.